At least ten counts were recorded for the clone carrying this T cell receptor beta chain. Antigen unknown. This entry comes from a study of response to subunit inactivated influenza vaccine. Looked up from germline, CDR1 is SGHVS and CDR2 is FQNEAQ. V trimming: 5 bases; J trimming: 0 bases; junction bases outside the gene matches: 7. The CDR3 loop spans 16 amino acids. Study observations and caveats: That few new T cells are recruited by each seasonal influenza vaccination was the authors' suggestion.

A single record per CDR3 protein comes from TCRdb applying MiXCR to the RT-PCR reads. The sample lists around 190,000 distinct CDR3 sequences; about 10% were seen once. The clonotype originates from a man in his fifties who received an inactivated influenza vaccine. The chain employs TRBV7-8 and TRBJ1-2; 9 positions match TRBD1. The source material was non-naive T cells sorted from PBMCs, sampled on the day of vaccination. CDR3 in DNA: TGTGCCAGCAGCCTCACAGGGGGCGGCTCTAACTATGGCTACACCTTC. Translation gives CASSLTGGGSNYGYTF.